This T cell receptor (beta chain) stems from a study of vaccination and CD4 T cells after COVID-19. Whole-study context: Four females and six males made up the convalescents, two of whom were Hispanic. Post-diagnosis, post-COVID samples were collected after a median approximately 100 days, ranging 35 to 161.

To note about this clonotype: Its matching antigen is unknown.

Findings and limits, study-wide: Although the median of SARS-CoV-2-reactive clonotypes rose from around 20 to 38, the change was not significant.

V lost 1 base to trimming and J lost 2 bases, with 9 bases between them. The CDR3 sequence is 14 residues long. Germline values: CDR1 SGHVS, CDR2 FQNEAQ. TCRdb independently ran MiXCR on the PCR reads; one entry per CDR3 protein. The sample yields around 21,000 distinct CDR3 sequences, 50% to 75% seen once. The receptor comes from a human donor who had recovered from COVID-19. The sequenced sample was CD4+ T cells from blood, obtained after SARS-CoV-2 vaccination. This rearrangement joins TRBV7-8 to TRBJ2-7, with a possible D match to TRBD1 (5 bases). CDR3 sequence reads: CASSLEAGPYEQYF. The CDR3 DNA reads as TGTGCCAGCAGCTTAGAGGCAGGGCCCTACGAGCAGTACTTC.